This TCR beta chain derives from a study of shared clonotypes between healthy human individuals. This clone was counted a single time. V lost 1 base and J lost 10, with 8 bases in between. Germline assignment: CDR1 SGHVT and CDR2 SQSDAQ. The CDR3 runs 13 residues. Sequencing was performed with immunoSEQ multiplex PCR; in TCRdb, only in-frame clones are kept and a portion is missing. The table lists under 1,100,000 clones, about 75% of them singletons. Sequencing was performed on memory CD4+ T cells sorted from blood. As for subset: CD45RA-negative fraction. The rearrangement uses TRBV7-4 and TRBJ1-6; D not resolved. This receptor was identified in a man aged 18-30 years in good health. CDR3 sequence: CASSLDGKSPLHF. Here the CDR3 DNA reads TGTGCCAGCAGCTTAGATGGGAAATCACCCCTCCACTTT.